Below, one T cell receptor (beta chain) is given with its context. Its antigen remains unidentified. This sample is part of a study of OX40 agonist ivuxolimab in advanced cancers. The study, taken as a whole, reports: Relative to CD4+, CD8+ T cells held more expanded clones on average.

The germline V gene encodes CDR1 SGHNT and CDR2 YYREEE (reference sequence). This CDR3 has 16 amino acids. Trimming took off 2 bases at V and 2 bases at J, with 15 bases between the two ends. Clones were sequenced by immunoSEQ multiplex PCR, and TCRdb holds only the in-frame ones, with some missing. The table shows 50,000 to 65,000 clones, with 81% occurring only once. This receptor was taken from an adult with an advanced solid tumor such as melanoma, head and neck, liver or kidney cancer. Specimen: CD4+ or CD8+ T cells sorted from blood, collected in a trial of the OX40 agonist ivuxolimab. The chain links TRBV5-4 to TRBJ2-3; TRBD1 might be the D (6 bases). CDR3 sequence reads: CASSFSQQGPTDTQYF. The CDR3, as DNA: TGTGCCAGCAGCTTTAGCCAACAGGGCCCCACAGATACGCAGTATTTT.